These T cell receptor beta chains were read from a single sample in a study of shared clonotypes between healthy human individuals. The repertoire was sequenced with immunoSEQ multiplex PCR; TCRdb's copy has only in-frame clones and lacks some. The sample holds some 2,500,000 clones; approximately 93% are singletons and the top ten take roughly 0.36%. Source material: naive CD4+ T cells from PBMCs. The receptors were gathered from a man aged 18 to 29 in good health. Some clones in this sample may be carry-over from other donors' samples. Each CDR3 is given with its conserved first and last residue. The D gene is left open where the match is weak. Some rows mark clone size as missing; the rest say once, few, many or name a class of expanded clone.

>TRBJ2-7|-|-|TRBV30
CAWSPRVGGTYEQYF
TGTGCCTGGAGTCCGCGGGTGGGCGGTACCTACGAGCAGTACTTC
>TRBJ2-7|-|-|TRBV29-1
CSVRRSSYEQYF
TGCAGCGTTCGGCGGAGCTCCTACGAGCAGTACTTC
>TRBJ1-1|-|-|TRBV10-3
CAISWTANTEAFF
TGTGCCATCAGTTGGACAGCTAACACTGAAGCTTTCTTT
>TRBJ2-1|-|-|TRBV15
CATSRVASEQFF
TGTGCCACCAGCAGAGTGGCCAGCGAGCAGTTCTTC
>TRBJ1-3|-|TRBD1|TRBV12-5
CASGLARQGGFSGNTIYF
TGTGCTAGTGGTTTGGCTCGACAGGGGGGATTCTCTGGAAACACCATATATTTT
>TRBJ2-3|-|-|TRBV7-2
CASSSRTMSTDTQYF
TGTGCCAGCAGCTCCAGGACCATGAGCACAGATACGCAGTATTTT
>TRBJ1-6|-|-|TRBV2
CASSVSGETNSPLHF
TGTGCCAGCAGTGTTTCAGGGGAAACCAATTCACCCCTCCACTTT
>TRBJ1-3|once|-|TRBV6-6
CASSSGQNSGNTIYF
TGTGCCAGCAGTTCAGGACAGAACTCTGGAAACACCATATATTTT
>TRBJ2-1|-|TRBD1|TRBV5-4
CASSYNRDSFLNEQFF
TGTGCCAGCAGCTATAACCGGGACAGCTTCTTGAATGAGCAGTTCTTC
>TRBJ2-7|-|-|TRBV28
CASSSPGTYEQYF
TGTGCCAGCAGTTCGCCGGGTACCTACGAGCAGTACTTC
>TRBJ1-2|-|-|TRBV5-4
CASSLGGRENYGYTF
TGTGCCAGCAGCTTGGGGGGGAGGGAGAACTATGGCTACACCTTC
>TRBJ1-1|-|-|TRBV6-5
CASRKNGGTEAFF
TGTGCCAGCAGGAAAAACGGTGGCACTGAAGCTTTCTTT
>TRBJ1-2|-|-|TRBV18
CASSPLDSYGYTF
TGTGCCAGCTCACCCCTCGACAGCTATGGCTACACCTTC
>TRBJ2-7|-|TRBD2|TRBV7-3
CASSLTGLAGGVRYEQYF
TGTGCCAGCAGCTTAACGGGACTAGCGGGAGGAGTTCGCTACGAGCAGTACTTC
>TRBJ1-5|-|-|TRBV30
CAWSSGVQPQHF
TGTGCCTGGAGTTCTGGGGTCCAGCCCCAGCATTTT
>TRBJ2-3|-|-|TRBV29-1
CSVVRDSDTQYF
TGCAGCGTTGTGCGGGACTCAGATACGCAGTATTTT
>TRBJ1-1|few|-|TRBV14
CASSRTYTEAFF
TGTGCCAGCAGCCGGACTTACACTGAAGCTTTCTTT
>TRBJ2-3|-|-|TRBV2
CASGPASDTQYF
TGTGCCAGCGGCCCTGCGTCAGATACGCAGTATTTT
>TRBJ1-6|-|-|TRBV6-5
CASSYRVHNSPLHF
TGTGCCAGCAGTTACAGGGTCCATAATTCACCCCTCCACTTT
>TRBJ2-5|-|-|TRBV27
CASRNGASPRETQYF
TGTGCCAGCAGAAACGGGGCTAGCCCGCGAGAGACCCAGTACTTC
>TRBJ1-2|-|-|TRBV7-2
CASSPRPGAGGYTF
TGTGCCAGCAGCCCTAGGCCCGGGGCAGGTGGCTACACCTTC
>TRBJ2-2|-|-|TRBV6-5
CASSYRQAGELFF
TGTGCCAGCAGTTACCGACAGGCCGGGGAGCTGTTTTTT
>TRBJ2-1|-|-|TRBV28
CASSPRVRASYNEQFF
TGTGCCAGCAGTCCCCGAGTCAGGGCCTCCTACAATGAGCAGTTCTTC
>TRBJ2-3|-|-|TRBV6-5
CASTPWGGQGDTQYF
TGTGCCAGCACCCCTTGGGGGGGGCAGGGAGATACGCAGTATTTT
>TRBJ1-1|-|-|TRBV6-5
CASSYQIRGTEAFF
TGTGCCAGCAGTTACCAAATAAGGGGAACTGAAGCTTTCTTT
>TRBJ2-1|-|TRBD2|TRBV6-5
CASSPGLAGVREFF
TGTGCCAGCAGTCCCGGTCTAGCGGGAGTTCGGGAGTTCTTC
>TRBJ1-5|-|TRBD1|TRBV6-6
CASSGQGYQPQHF
TGTGCCAGCAGTGGACAGGGCTATCAGCCCCAGCATTTT
>TRBJ2-7|-|TRBD2|TRBV28
CASSYPGLAAYEQYF
TGTGCCAGCAGTTATCCGGGACTAGCGGCTTACGAGCAGTACTTC
>TRBJ2-5|once|TRBD1|TRBV5-1
CASSEGTAQETQYF
TGCGCCAGCAGCGAAGGGACAGCCCAAGAGACCCAGTACTTC
>TRBJ2-7|-|TRBD2|TRBV4-3
CASSQERGAYEQYF
TGCGCCAGCAGCCAAGAGCGGGGGGCATACGAGCAGTACTTC
>TRBJ2-3|once|-|TRBV7-8
CASSKDRTGDTQYF
TGTGCCAGCAGCAAGGACCGGACGGGAGATACGCAGTATTTT
>TRBJ2-2|-|TRBD2|TRBV9
CASSGRTSGLTELFF
TGTGCCAGCAGCGGGAGGACTAGCGGACTGACGGAGCTGTTTTTT
>TRBJ2-3|-|TRBD1|TRBV18
CASSSDRAYTDTQYF
TGTGCCAGCTCATCTGACAGGGCCTACACAGATACGCAGTATTTT
>TRBJ2-7|once|TRBD2|TRBV6-5
CASSRLAGISYEQYF
TGTGCCAGCAGTAGACTAGCGGGAATATCCTACGAGCAGTACTTC